A selection of T cell receptor beta chains follows, all from one sample in a study of cytomegalovirus exposure and HLA in healthy donors. Sequencing was performed with immunoSEQ multiplex PCR; in TCRdb, only in-frame clones are kept and a portion is missing. The profile covers some 90,000 clones, with about four fifths appearing a single time and 2.5% to 3% taken by the ten largest. Material for sequencing was PBMCs. Receptor source: a female donor in good health and CMV-seropositive. Both conserved end residues are part of each CDR3. A D gene is named only where the DNA matches it firmly. Clone sizes are given selectively: once, few, many, or a class where the clone is expanded.

D gene	clone size	V gene	J gene	CDR3 DNA	CDR3 protein
.	.	TRBV4-3	TRBJ1-5	TGCGCCAGCAGCCAAGAATACGGGGTTGGCAATCAGCCCCAGCATTTT	CASSQEYGVGNQPQHF
TRBD2	.	TRBV5-1	TRBJ2-7	TGCGCCAGCAGCCCTCCCAGCGGGGGGGCGTACGAGCAGTACTTC	CASSPPSGGAYEQYF
.	few	TRBV28	TRBJ1-4	TGTGCCAGCAGTCCAAAACTCGGAATGCGGAATGAAAAACTGTTTTTT	CASSPKLGMRNEKLFF
.	.	TRBV19	TRBJ2-7	TGTGCCAGTAGTCTACGGACAGCTTCCTACGAGCAGTACTTC	CASSLRTASYEQYF
.	.	TRBV7-9	TRBJ1-2	TGTGCCAGCAGCGCTGTGACGGAGAACTATGGCTACACCTTC	CASSAVTENYGYTF
.	.	TRBV28	TRBJ1-2	TGTGCCAGCAGCCCCCCGGGGAACTATGGCTACACCTTC	CASSPPGNYGYTF
.	once	TRBV25-1	TRBJ2-3	TGTGCCAGCAGTGAAGGAGGGTACACAGATACGCAGTATTTT	CASSEGGYTDTQYF
TRBD1	.	TRBV11-3	TRBJ2-5	TGTGCCAGCAGCTTAGGTGCAGGGGGCCTCGAGACCCAGTACTTC	CASSLGAGGLETQYF
TRBD2	.	TRBV28	TRBJ2-3	TGTGCCAGCAGTTTCGTAGCGGGAGCAGATACGCAGTATTTT	CASSFVAGADTQYF
TRBD2	.	TRBV6-1	TRBJ2-3	TGTGCCAGCAGTGAACTAGCGGGGGGGCCAGATACGCAGTATTTT	CASSELAGGPDTQYF
TRBD1	.	TRBV30	TRBJ2-5	TGTGCCTGGACCTTGGGACAGGCCCAAGAGACCCAGTACTTC	CAWTLGQAQETQYF
.	.	TRBV5-1	TRBJ1-5	TGCGCCAGCAGCTTGGGGGAGGGGATCGGGCCCCAGCATTTT	CASSLGEGIGPQHF
TRBD1	.	TRBV7-6	TRBJ2-7	TGTGCCAGCAGCTTACGGGGACAGGGATCCTACGAGCAGTACTTC	CASSLRGQGSYEQYF
.	.	TRBV30	TRBJ1-2	TGTGCCTGGAGTCGAACGGTAGTACGGTATGGCTACACCTTC	CAWSRTVVRYGYTF
TRBD1	few	TRBV4-1	TRBJ2-3	TGCGCCAGCAGCCTTGACCCCGGGACAGACACAGATACGCAGTATTTT	CASSLDPGTDTDTQYF
.	.	TRBV4-3	TRBJ1-2	TGCGCCAGCAGCCAAGATTCGCAGGGCCGCTATGGCTACACCTTC	CASSQDSQGRYGYTF
.	.	TRBV28	TRBJ1-2	TGTGCCAGCAGTTTCCCTGGACAGCTGTATGGCTACACCTTC	CASSFPGQLYGYTF
TRBD2	once	TRBV7-9	TRBJ2-1	TGTGCCAGCAGCGTGAGCGGGGGCCTTTACAATGAGCAGTTCTTC	CASSVSGGLYNEQFF
TRBD1	.	TRBV7-6	TRBJ2-2	TGTGCCAGCAGCTTGGACAGGAGGACACTCCGCACCGGGGAGCTGTTTTTT	CASSLDRRTLRTGELFF
.	few	TRBV10-1	TRBJ2-2	TGCGCCAGCAGTGCTAGAGGCCCCGGGGAGCTGTTTTTT	CASSARGPGELFF
.	.	TRBV30	TRBJ1-6	TGTGCCTGGAGAACCAGGGGCTATAATTCACCCCTCCACTTT	CAWRTRGYNSPLHF
TRBD1	.	TRBV7-2	TRBJ2-6	TGTGCCAGCAGCTGGGACAGGGGATCTGGGGCCAACGTCCTGACTTTC	CASSWDRGSGANVLTF
TRBD1	few	TRBV19	TRBJ1-1	TGTGCCAGTAGGAGGACAGGGGAGGGTGAAGCTTTCTTT	CASRRTGEGEAFF
.	.	TRBV11-3	TRBJ2-2	TGTGCCAGCAGCCCGGGAGAGCGGAACACCGGGGAGCTGTTTTTT	CASSPGERNTGELFF
TRBD1	once	TRBV9	TRBJ2-7	TGTGCCAGCAGCGTAGGAGCCGGCAGGGGGCTGGACGAGCAGTACTTC	CASSVGAGRGLDEQYF
.	few	TRBV28	TRBJ1-2	TGTGCCAGCAGTGCCGCGGGAAGGGTCGGCTACACCTTC	CASSAAGRVGYTF
TRBD1	.	TRBV4-1	TRBJ1-2	TGCGCCAGCAGCTTCTTACTACAGGGGAACTATGGCTACACCTTC	CASSFLLQGNYGYTF
.	.	TRBV7-9	TRBJ2-3	TGTGCCAGCAGCACCCGGGACATTAGCACAGATACGCAGTATTTT	CASSTRDISTDTQYF
TRBD1	.	TRBV5-1	TRBJ1-3	TGCGCCAGCAGCTTGGGACAGGGGCCTGGAAACACCATATATTTT	CASSLGQGPGNTIYF
TRBD2	.	TRBV29-1	TRBJ2-1	TGCAGCGTTGCTCGACTAGCGTTATACAATGAGCAGTTCTTC	CSVARLALYNEQFF
.	.	TRBV15	TRBJ2-5	TGTGCCACCAGCAGAGCGGCTAGCGCCCAAGAGACCCAGTACTTC	CATSRAASAQETQYF
TRBD1	.	TRBV4-3	TRBJ2-2	TGCGCCAGCAGCCAAGCCCCTAGCAGGGGGATCGGGGAGCTGTTTTTT	CASSQAPSRGIGELFF
TRBD2	few	TRBV28	TRBJ2-1	TGTGCCAGCAGTCCGGGGGGGGGTTACAATGAGCAGTTCTTC	CASSPGGGYNEQFF
.	few	TRBV4-2	TRBJ1-1	TGTGCCAGCAGCCAAGATTCCGGGAAGGGAAGCACTGAAGCTTTCTTT	CASSQDSGKGSTEAFF
TRBD1	.	TRBV29-1	TRBJ2-3	TGCAGCGTTGACGGGACAGTACACAGCACAGATACGCAGTATTTT	CSVDGTVHSTDTQYF
TRBD1	.	TRBV14	TRBJ1-1	TGTGCCAGCAGCCGGTCAGGGGGCCCTAAAGCTTTCTTT	CASSRSGGPKAFF
.	.	TRBV10-3	TRBJ1-5	TGTGCCATCAGTGCGGGGATCTTTGACAGCAATCAGCCCCAGCATTTT	CAISAGIFDSNQPQHF
TRBD1	.	TRBV4-3	TRBJ1-2	TGCGCCAGCAGCCAAGACAACAGGGGGCGCGGTGGCTACACCTTC	CASSQDNRGRGGYTF
.	.	TRBV7-2	TRBJ1-5	TGTGCCAGCAGCTTGGCCAGGGATCAGCCCCAGCATTTT	CASSLARDQPQHF
TRBD1	.	TRBV30	TRBJ1-2	TGTGCCTGGAGTGTACGGGGCGGGACAGCGATAAACTATGGCTACACCTTC	CAWSVRGGTAINYGYTF
TRBD2	.	TRBV28	TRBJ2-7	TGTGCCAGCAGTAGGTACGCGGGGGGACTCTACGAGCAGTACTTC	CASSRYAGGLYEQYF
.	many	TRBV7-9	TRBJ2-1	TGTGCCAGCAGCTCGACGGGCTCCTACAATGAGCAGTTCTTC	CASSSTGSYNEQFF
TRBD1	.	TRBV28	TRBJ1-5	TGTGCCAGCAGTTTTTCCGGGACAGCCAATCAGCCCCAGCATTTT	CASSFSGTANQPQHF
TRBD2	.	TRBV7-6	TRBJ2-1	TGTGCCAGCAGCCCCAGGCCACTAGCGGGGGGGCTAGCCTACAATGAGCAGTTCTTC	CASSPRPLAGGLAYNEQFF
TRBD1	.	TRBV7-9	TRBJ1-4	TGTGCCAGCAGCTTAGGGGTCGGCAGGGGGATAACTAATGAAAAACTGTTTTTT	CASSLGVGRGITNEKLFF
.	.	TRBV6-5	TRBJ2-3	TGTGCCAGCAGCGACAGGCCTCATAGCACAGATACGCAGTATTTT	CASSDRPHSTDTQYF
.	.	TRBV4-3	TRBJ1-3	TGCGCCAGCAGCCAAGAAAGTTGGGCGTCTGGAAACACCATATATTTT	CASSQESWASGNTIYF
.	.	TRBV11-1	TRBJ2-5	TGTGCCAGCAGTCTGGGAGTAGCGGACCAAGAGACCCAGTACTTC	CASSLGVADQETQYF
.	.	TRBV5-1	TRBJ2-5	TGCGCCAGCAGCCCCGGTGGATTCGGCGGAGAGACCCAGTACTTC	CASSPGGFGGETQYF
.	few	TRBV29-1	TRBJ1-1	TGCAGCGTTTCGATACAGGTGAACACTGAAGCTTTCTTT	CSVSIQVNTEAFF
.	.	TRBV7-3	TRBJ2-2	TGTGCCAGCAGCTTAGGTGAAGGGGCCGGGGAGCTGTTTTTT	CASSLGEGAGELFF
TRBD2	.	TRBV30	TRBJ2-2	TGTGCCTGGAGAGAAGGACTAGCGGGGGAGCTGTTTTTT	CAWREGLAGELFF
.	.	TRBV4-3	TRBJ1-2	TGCGCCAGCAGCCAAGAGCAGTCCTATGGCTACACCTTC	CASSQEQSYGYTF
TRBD1	.	TRBV7-8	TRBJ2-5	TGTGCCAGCAGCTGGACAGGGGGCCAAGAGACCCAGTACTTC	CASSWTGGQETQYF
.	.	TRBV2	TRBJ1-1	TGTGCCAGCAGTGGCCAGGGTAAGACTGAAGCTTTCTTT	CASSGQGKTEAFF
TRBD1	.	TRBV7-2	TRBJ2-3	TGTGCCAGCAGCTTAGTCGGCACAGGGGCTTCAGATACGCAGTATTTT	CASSLVGTGASDTQYF